This entry is about one T cell receptor beta chain. Its antigen is not identified. This specimen comes from a study of T cell responses to AZD1222 COVID-19 vaccine. General study findings and limits: Spike as a whole was targeted by vaccine-associated CD4 TCRs, dominant at 160-218 and 743-854.

CDR3 length: 14 amino acids. V lost 4 bases to trimming and J lost 6 bases; unmatched junction nucleotides: 3. In germline, CDR1 is MGHDK, CDR2 SYGVNS. TCRdb keeps only in-frame clones here, not all; method: immunoSEQ multiplex PCR. The sample shows roughly 90,000 clones, about 89% of them seen only once. The chain couples TRBV25-1 to TRBJ1-6, with 7 positions matching TRBD1. The TCR originated in an adult in good health. The specimen was peripheral blood, collected on day 0 of MenACWY control vaccination. CDR3 coding DNA: TGTGCCAGCAGTGTCGGGACAGCTAATTCACCCCTCCACTTT. Its protein product is CASSVGTANSPLHF.